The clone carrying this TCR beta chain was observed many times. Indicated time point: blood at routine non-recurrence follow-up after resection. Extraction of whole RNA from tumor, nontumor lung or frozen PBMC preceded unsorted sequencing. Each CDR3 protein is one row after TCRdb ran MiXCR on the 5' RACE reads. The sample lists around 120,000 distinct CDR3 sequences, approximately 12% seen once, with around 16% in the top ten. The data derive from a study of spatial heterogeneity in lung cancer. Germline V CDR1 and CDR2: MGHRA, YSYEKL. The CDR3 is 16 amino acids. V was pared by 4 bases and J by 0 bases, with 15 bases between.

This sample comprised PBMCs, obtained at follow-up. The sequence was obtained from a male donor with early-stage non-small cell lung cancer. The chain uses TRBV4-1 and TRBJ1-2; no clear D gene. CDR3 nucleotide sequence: TGCGCCAGCAGCCGAGGCTCAGATAGAACTAACTATGGCTACACCTTC. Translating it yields CASSRGSDRTNYGYTF.